The clone carrying this T cell receptor beta chain was recorded many times. Its antigen is currently unknown. The data were obtained in a study of neurological immune-mediated disorders. Findings of the study overall: One cluster of related CDR3 sequences contained, by phylogenetic grouping, the repertoires of 18 of 34 multiple sclerosis patients and formed a possible signature.

TCRdb fed the 5' RACE reads into MiXCR, producing one record per CDR3 protein. The sample carries 95,000 to 150,000 distinct CDR3 sequences, about 3.4% recorded once. Sequenced sample: PBMCs. This TCR derives from a woman in her twenties or thirties with multiple sclerosis.

The CDR3 region is CASSVGETQYF. The CDR3 DNA sequence: TGTGCCAGCAGTGTCGGAGAGACCCAGTACTTC. The chain is built from TRBV6-6 and TRBJ2-5; D uncertain. The V and J ends lost 5 bases and 4 bases respectively, with 5 bases between them. Germline values: CDR1 MNHNY, CDR2 SVGAGI (reference sequence). The CDR3 extends over 11 amino acids.